A selection of T cell receptor beta chains follows, all from one sample in a study of T cell responses to AZD1222 COVID-19 vaccine. Using immunoSEQ multiplex PCR, the repertoire was profiled, and TCRdb retains in-frame clones only, with some absent. The sample has about 130,000 clones; 80% to 95% are singletons. The sequences come from peripheral blood, collected on day 0 of AZD1222 vaccination. The receptors were gathered from an adult in good health. Each CDR3 is given with its conserved first and last residue. Fields, in order: V gene, D gene, J gene, CDR3 protein. The D gene is left open where the match is weak.

TRBV7-2	.	TRBJ1-5	CASSLDGTGGQPQHF
TRBV10-1	.	TRBJ2-2	CASSVASTGELFF
TRBV6-5	.	TRBJ1-4	CASSYSRGDEKLFF
TRBV28	.	TRBJ1-4	CASSFPSNEKLFF
TRBV2	TRBD2	TRBJ2-3	CASSRLAGDTDTQYF
TRBV5-1	.	TRBJ2-7	CASSFAGDYEQYF
TRBV15	.	TRBJ1-4	CATTTVLNEKLFF
TRBV10-3	.	TRBJ1-2	CAISDPIDGNYGYTF
TRBV5-1	TRBD1	TRBJ2-7	CASSEGDRGAYEQYF
TRBV29-1	.	TRBJ1-2	CSVVSRMYGYTF
TRBV5-6	.	TRBJ1-4	CASSPTGYEKLFF
TRBV7-2	TRBD2	TRBJ2-5	CASSLVTAGGPGETQYF
TRBV30	.	TRBJ2-2	CAWSLTSGHFLNTGELFF
TRBV5-1	.	TRBJ1-1	CASSLSRNTEAFF
TRBV7-2	.	TRBJ1-2	CASSLPPGGGYTF
TRBV2	TRBD1	TRBJ2-1	CASESDRGGYNEQFF
TRBV29-1	.	TRBJ2-1	CSVEGGEHSSYNEQFF
TRBV6-1	TRBD1	TRBJ2-5	CASSESTGGQETQYF
TRBV29-1	.	TRBJ2-3	CSVGGRGPSTDTQYF
TRBV11-1	.	TRBJ1-1	CASSWIGQSNTEAFF
TRBV4-2	.	TRBJ2-7	CASSPLVSDGRSYEQYF
TRBV25-1	.	TRBJ1-4	CASSEFGNEKLFF
TRBV30	TRBD1	TRBJ1-3	CAWKLQGAQGNTIYF
TRBV7-2	.	TRBJ1-1	CASSRGRGTEAFF
TRBV9	.	TRBJ1-4	CASSVQPTNEKLFF
TRBV28	TRBD1	TRBJ1-5	CASRSDRGSNQPQHF
TRBV23-1	.	TRBJ1-1	CASSHILPGMNTEAFF
TRBV3-1/TRBV3-2	TRBD1	TRBJ1-6	CASSHGQGNSPLHF
TRBV2	TRBD2	TRBJ2-1	CASKREFNEQFF
TRBV9	TRBD1	TRBJ1-2	CASSPETGVFGGYTF
TRBV19	.	TRBJ2-1	CASSMSQLNNEQFF
TRBV5-6	.	TRBJ1-1	CASSLRRLNTEAFF
TRBV28	TRBD1	TRBJ2-3	CASSSHRGPRDTQYF
TRBV30	TRBD1	TRBJ2-7	CAWTRDRVPYEQYF
TRBV19	TRBD1	TRBJ2-5	CASSIGTGNQETQYF
TRBV11-3	TRBD2	TRBJ2-1	CASSLGLAGGSNEQFF
TRBV21-1	.	TRBJ2-6	CASSKARLAGVSGANVLTF
TRBV13	.	TRBJ1-2	CASSRAAARAYGYTF
TRBV6-5	TRBD2	TRBJ2-7	CASSILAGVAYEQYF
TRBV4-1	TRBD2	TRBJ2-2	CASSPDRGLAGVNTGELFF
TRBV2	TRBD1	TRBJ1-1	CASYTRGLNTEAFF
TRBV2	.	TRBJ2-1	CASSDQGGRAYNEQFF
TRBV7-2	TRBD2	TRBJ2-3	CASSLGLAGWVRDTQYF
TRBV19	TRBD1	TRBJ1-1	CASRQDRGPLAEAFF
TRBV5-1	.	TRBJ2-1	CASRLGSEQFF
TRBV19	TRBD1	TRBJ2-7	CASSTTGGSYEQYF
TRBV27	.	TRBJ2-6	CASNRYPGANVLTF
TRBV5-1	.	TRBJ2-2	CASRGDGPNTGELFF
TRBV2	.	TRBJ2-1	CASSGSGGPLDEQFF
TRBV9	.	TRBJ2-1	CASSARDFNSYNEQFF
TRBV28	TRBD1	TRBJ1-2	CASSGTGSAYTF
TRBV29-1	.	TRBJ1-1	CSGQQANTEAFF
TRBV28	.	TRBJ1-2	CASGRNQGYTF
TRBV7-9	.	TRBJ1-2	CASSLLGQPFGYTF